A single sample gave rise to the 21 T cell receptor beta chains below, sequenced in a study of shared clonotypes between healthy human individuals. Some clones are missing from TCRdb's copy, which holds only in-frame ones; the method was immunoSEQ multiplex PCR. The sample holds fewer than 700,000 clones; roughly four fifths are singletons and the top ten take around 12%. The source material was PBMCs. These TCRs come from a woman between 40 and 50 years old in good health. Some clones in this sample may be carry-over from other donors' samples.

This clone was picked up a small number of times. The V call is TRBV28, the J call TRBJ1-4; 11 nucleotides line up with TRBD1. Unmatched junction bases numbered 4, after V lost 4 bases and J lost 6 bases. Per the germline V gene, CDR1 is MDHEN and CDR2 is SYDVKM. The CDR3 consists of 15 residues. Here the CDR3 reads CASSWLGQGDEKLFF. The CDR3 nucleotides are TGTGCCAGCAGTTGGTTGGGACAGGGGGATGAAAAACTGTTTTTT. The complete variable domain, with remaining parts taken from reference TRBV28 and TRBJ1-4, reads DVKVTQSSRYLVKRTGEKVFLECVQDMDHENMFWYRQDPGLGLRLIYFSYDVKMKEKGDIPEGYSVSREKKERFSLILESASTNQTSMYLCASSWLGQGDEKLFFGSGTQLSVL.

This clone has only one observation. The chain recombines TRBV29-1 with TRBJ2-1; D perhaps matches TRBD1 (6 bases). Deletions cut 2 bases from V and 4 bases from J, with 6 bases between. This CDR3 region has 12 residues. CDR1 and CDR2 (germline): SQVTM, ANQGSEA. Here the CDR3 DNA reads TGCAGCGTTGAAACAGGGTACAATGAGCAGTTCTTC. Its translation: CSVETGYNEQFF.

The chain uses TRBV6-1 and TRBJ2-3, with TRBD2 identical over 11 bases. Looked up from germline, CDR1 is MNHNS and CDR2 is SASEGT. CDR3 size: 15 residues. The V and J ends lost 5 bases and 6 bases, in that order; junction bases with no gene match: 7. Written as DNA, the CDR3 is TGTGCCAGCAGTAGGGTAACTAGCGGGAGTGATACGCAGTATTTT. Translation: CASSRVTSGSDTQYF.

The chain is built from TRBV19 and TRBJ2-7, with 8 nucleotides matching TRBD1. With V trimmed by 4 bases and J by 2 bases, 10 bases remained unmatched. Germline CDR1 and CDR2: LNHDA and SQIVND (reference sequence). The CDR3 spans 16 residues. CDR3 sequence reads: CASSTPRRQGTYEQYF. Written as DNA, the CDR3 is TGTGCCAGTAGTACCCCGCGCCGACAGGGGACCTACGAGCAGTACTTC. Full variable domain (remainder filled in from reference TRBV19 and TRBJ2-7): DGGITQSPKYLFRKEGQNVTLSCEQNLNHDAMYWYRQDPGQGLRLIYYSQIVNDFQKGDIAEGYSVSREKKESFPLTVTSAQKNPTAFYLCASSTPRRQGTYEQYFGPGTRLTVT.

This rearrangement joins TRBV18 to TRBJ1-1; perhaps TRBD1 as D (5 bases). Germline-derived CDR1 and CDR2 are KGHSH and LQKENI. V gave up 6 bases and J gave up 1 base, with 9 bases separating them. The CDR3 is made up of 13 amino acids. CDR3 sequence (DNA): TGTGCCAGCTCGCTGGACAAGAACACTGAAGCTTTCTTT. Residues: CASSLDKNTEAFF.

The rearrangement uses TRBV20-1 and TRBJ2-7; no definite D call. Germline V gene lookup returns CDR1 DFQATT and CDR2 SNEGSKA (reference sequence). The ends were cut back, 1 base at V and 1 base at J, with 2 bases in the middle. CDR3 size: 11 residues. CDR3 DNA sequence: TGCAGTGCTAGAGTTTCCTACGAGCAGTACTTC. Its protein product is CSARVSYEQYF.

V gene TRBV5-1 combines with J gene TRBJ2-7, with D perhaps matching TRBD1 (6 bases). There are 14 residues in the CDR3. Trimming stripped 3 bases from V and 1 base from J, with 11 bases between. Germline assignment: CDR1 SGHRS and CDR2 YFSETQ. The CDR3 DNA reads TGCGCCAGCAGCTCTACAGGGAATTCCTACGAGCAGTACTTC. Translating gives CASSSTGNSYEQYF.

This rearrangement joins TRBV2 to TRBJ2-7, with 9 bases matching TRBD1. V lost 7 bases and J lost 3; bases outside the gene matches: 7. CDR3 size: 14 residues. Germline CDR1 SNHLY, CDR2 FYNNEI. CDR3 bases: TGTGCCAGCACGGGACAGGGAGTGGTCTACGAGCAGTACTTC. Translation gives CASTGQGVVYEQYF.

The chain is built from TRBV5-1 and TRBJ1-2; 12 nucleotides match TRBD1. The length of the CDR3 is 14 residues. Germline lookup yields CDR1 SGHRS and CDR2 YFSETQ. The J segment lost 9 bases and the V segment lost 4 bases, leaving 7 bases of the junction unmatched. DNA for the CDR3: TGCGCCAGCAGCGAGCCGGGACAGGGGGCTCGCTACACCTTC. Its translation is CASSEPGQGARYTF.

The gene calls are TRBV7-3 and TRBJ2-1, with 9 positions matching TRBD1. The germline CDR1 and CDR2 sequences are SGHTA and FQGTGA. The ends lost 5 bases at V and 4 bases at J; junction bases unmatched: 9. This CDR3 is built from 16 residues. CDR3 sequence: CASSRQTGGRYNEQFF. CDR3 in DNA: TGTGCCAGCAGCAGACAGACAGGGGGGAGGTACAATGAGCAGTTCTTC. The entire variable domain, with the rest obtained from reference TRBV7-3 and TRBJ2-1, is as follows: GAGVSQTPSNKVTEKGKYVELRCDPISGHTALYWYRQSLGQGPEFLIYFQGTGAADDSGLPNDRFFAVRPEGSVSTLKIQRTERGDSAVYLCASSRQTGGRYNEQFFGPGTRLTVL.

This chain uses TRBV7-9 with TRBJ2-7; no definite D call. CDR1 SEHNR and CDR2 FQNEAQ come from the germline V gene (reference sequence). The CDR3 has 15 residues. V lost 1 base, J lost 2 bases, and 12 bases lay in between. The CDR3 is CASSLGGPGPYEQYF. CDR3 coding DNA: TGTGCCAGCAGCTTAGGGGGTCCAGGTCCCTACGAGCAGTACTTC.

The J gene is TRBJ2-1, the V gene TRBV2; D is uncertain. The CDR3 totals 14 residues. Germline CDR1 SNHLY, CDR2 FYNNEI. V was pared by 1 base and J by 7 bases, with 11 bases between. The CDR3 region has the DNA TGTGCCAGCAGTGAAGGAGGACCCGGAAATGAGCAGTTCTTC. Protein sequence: CASSEGGPGNEQFF.

A single count supports this clone. The rearrangement joins TRBV7-2 to TRBJ1-2; weak D call: TRBD1 (6 bases). Germline V CDR1 and CDR2: SGHTA, FQGNSA. The CDR3 extends over 12 amino acids. Trimming removed 6 bases from V and 3 bases from J, with 8 bases in between. In DNA form, the CDR3 reads TGTGCCAGCAGTGGGGGCTACTATGGCTACACCTTC. It specifies CASSGGYYGYTF.

Concerning this clone: Likely a read error: the CDR3 ends without its conserved phenylalanine or tryptophan. It is unclear where the CDR3 begins or ends on the DNA, so no DNA is shown, and the CDR3 is as TCRdb lists it. The rearrangement uses TRBV5-1 and TRBJ1-2; the table's D call TRBD1 went unverified against the DNA. In germline, CDR1 is SGHRS, CDR2 YFSETQ. The CDR3 has 11 amino acids, counting both end residues. The CDR3: CASPGTGGGRV.

The V gene is TRBV20-1, the J gene TRBJ2-7; D uncertain. V was pared by 3 bases and J by 7 bases, with 7 bases between. Germline values: CDR1 DFQATT, CDR2 SNEGSKA (reference sequence). The CDR3 sequence is 10 residues long. This chain's CDR3 is CSASSTEQYF. Written as DNA, the CDR3 is TGCAGTGCTAGTTCGACAGAGCAGTACTTC.

The chain employs TRBV27 and TRBJ2-7, with 9 bases that match TRBD2. After removal of 0 bases from V and 7 bases from J, the junction contained 10 bases not matched to a gene. Germline values: CDR1 MNHEY, CDR2 SMNVEV (reference sequence). CDR3 length equals 16 residues. The CDR3 reads CASSLSGGGVSGEQYF. CDR3 coding DNA: TGTGCCAGCAGTTTATCTGGCGGGGGGGTGAGTGGGGAGCAGTACTTC.

The rearrangement joins TRBV4-1 to TRBJ2-5; D is uncertain. The length of the CDR3 is 15 residues. The V gene's germline CDR1 is MGHRA and CDR2 YSYEKL. V lost 0 bases and J lost 5, with 13 bases in between. For the CDR3, the DNA is TGCGCCAGCAGCCAAGATCGGCGACATGGGGAGACCCAGTACTTC. Translating it yields CASSQDRRHGETQYF.

V and J are TRBV6-5 and TRBJ1-2, with TRBD1 identical over 7 bases. The junction had 8 bases not matched to a gene; V was cut back by 6 bases and J by 4 bases. Looked up from germline, CDR1 is MNHEY and CDR2 is SVGAGI. This CDR3 spans 14 amino acids. CDR3 DNA sequence: TGTGCCAGCAGCCAGGGGGAGCCCAGCTATGGCTACACCTTC. The encoded protein is CASSQGEPSYGYTF.

The gene calls are TRBV5-1 and TRBJ2-5; TRBD2 agrees at 13 bases. Germline V lookup: CDR1 SGHRS, CDR2 YFSETQ. V lost 3 bases and J lost 1; bases outside the gene matches: 9. The CDR3 loop spans 18 amino acids. The CDR3: CASSSRLAGGPLQETQYF. The CDR3 DNA sequence: TGCGCCAGCAGCTCCCGACTAGCGGGAGGCCCCCTCCAAGAGACCCAGTACTTC.

This sequence joins TRBV9 and TRBJ2-1; 7 bases agree with TRBD2. This CDR3 contains 15 residues. Germline CDR1 and CDR2: SGDLS and YYNGEE. Trimming removed 4 bases from V and 2 bases from J; junction bases left unmatched: 6. This chain's CDR3 is CASSRGRDAYNEQFF. CDR3 sequence (DNA): TGTGCCAGCAGCCGAGGGAGGGACGCCTACAATGAGCAGTTCTTC.

This rearrangement joins TRBV6-5 to TRBJ2-4, with D unresolved. The CDR3 sequence is 14 residues long. CDR1 and CDR2 (germline): MNHEY, SVGAGI. Deletions cut 3 bases from V and 0 bases from J, with 6 bases between. As DNA, the CDR3 is TGTGCCAGCAGTTATGGGTTAGCCAAAAACATTCAGTACTTC. As protein: CASSYGLAKNIQYF.